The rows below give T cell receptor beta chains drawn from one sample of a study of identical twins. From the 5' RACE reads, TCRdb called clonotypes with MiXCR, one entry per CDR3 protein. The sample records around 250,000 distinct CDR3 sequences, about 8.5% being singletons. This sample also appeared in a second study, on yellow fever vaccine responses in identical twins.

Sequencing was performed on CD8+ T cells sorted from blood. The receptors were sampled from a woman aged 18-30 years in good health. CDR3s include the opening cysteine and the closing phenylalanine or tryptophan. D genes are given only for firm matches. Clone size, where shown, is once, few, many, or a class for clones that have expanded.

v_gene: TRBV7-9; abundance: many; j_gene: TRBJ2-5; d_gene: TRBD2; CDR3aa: CASNKDGTSDQETQYF; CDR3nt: TGTGCCAGCAACAAAGATGGGACTAGCGACCAAGAGACCCAGTACTTC
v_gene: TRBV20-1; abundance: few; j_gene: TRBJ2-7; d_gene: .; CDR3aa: CSARPGISYEQYF; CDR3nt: TGCAGTGCCCGGCCGGGTATCTCCTACGAGCAGTACTTC
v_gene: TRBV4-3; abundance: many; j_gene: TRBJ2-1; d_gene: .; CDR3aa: CASSQDMGSYNEQFF; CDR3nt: TGCGCCAGCAGCCAAGATATGGGCTCCTACAATGAGCAGTTCTTC
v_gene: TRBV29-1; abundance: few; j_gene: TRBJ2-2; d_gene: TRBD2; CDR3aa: CSGGGTDTGELFF; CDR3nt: TGCAGCGGGGGGGGGACGGACACCGGGGAGCTGTTTTTT
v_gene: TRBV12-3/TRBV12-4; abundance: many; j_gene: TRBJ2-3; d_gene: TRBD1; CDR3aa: CASSFSTGLHRYAVYF; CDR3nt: TGTGCCAGCAGTTTCTCGACAGGGCTTCACAGATACGCAGTATATTTT
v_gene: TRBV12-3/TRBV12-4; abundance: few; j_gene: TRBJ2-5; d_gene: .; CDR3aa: CASNRPGLNPPETQYF; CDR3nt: TGTGCCAGCAATCGTCCGGGCCTAAATCCACCAGAGACCCAGTACTTC
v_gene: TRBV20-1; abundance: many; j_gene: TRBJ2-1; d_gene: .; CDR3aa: CSAHRKEGPIAEQFF; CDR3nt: TGCAGTGCCCACCGGAAGGAGGGCCCCATAGCTGAGCAGTTCTTC
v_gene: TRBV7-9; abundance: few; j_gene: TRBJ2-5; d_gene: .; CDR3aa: CASSSDGYQETQYF; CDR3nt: TGTGCCAGCAGCTCCGACGGATACCAAGAGACCCAGTACTTC
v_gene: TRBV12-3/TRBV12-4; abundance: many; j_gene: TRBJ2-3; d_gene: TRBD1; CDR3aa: CASSRQGPDTQYF; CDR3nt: TGTGCCAGCAGTCGACAGGGCCCAGATACGCAGTATTTT
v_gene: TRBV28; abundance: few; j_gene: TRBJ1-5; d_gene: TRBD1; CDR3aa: CASRETGLGVQPQHF; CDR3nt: TGTGCCAGCAGGGAGACAGGGTTAGGGGTTCAGCCCCAGCATTTT
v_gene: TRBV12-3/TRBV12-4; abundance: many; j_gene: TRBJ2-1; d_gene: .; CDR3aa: CASSQGHNEQFF; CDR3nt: TGTGCCAGCAGCCAGGGACACAATGAGCAGTTCTTC
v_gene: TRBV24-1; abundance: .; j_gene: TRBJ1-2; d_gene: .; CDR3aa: CATSGTAANYGYTF; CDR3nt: TGTGCCACCAGTGGGACGGCCGCTAACTATGGCTACACCTTC
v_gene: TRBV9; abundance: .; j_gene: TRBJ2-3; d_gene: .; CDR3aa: CASSPLGGGGGITDTQYF; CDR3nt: TGTGCCAGCAGCCCCCTTGGGGGGGGAGGGGGAATCACAGATACGCAGTATTTT
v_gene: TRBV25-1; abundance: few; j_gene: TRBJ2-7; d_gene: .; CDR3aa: CASSRGEDEQYF; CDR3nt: TGTGCCAGCAGTCGAGGGGAGGACGAGCAGTACTTC
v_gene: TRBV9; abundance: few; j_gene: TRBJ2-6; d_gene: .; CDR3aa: CASSPTGRPSPGANVLTF; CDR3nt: TGTGCCAGCAGCCCCACAGGCAGGCCGTCCCCTGGGGCCAACGTCCTGACTTTC
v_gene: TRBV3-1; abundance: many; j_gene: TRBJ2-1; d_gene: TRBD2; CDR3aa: CASSQKTLAQSGSLLVSYNEQFF; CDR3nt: TGTGCCAGCAGCCAAAAGACCCTGGCTCAAAGCGGGAGTTTATTAGTTTCCTACAATGAGCAGTTCTTC